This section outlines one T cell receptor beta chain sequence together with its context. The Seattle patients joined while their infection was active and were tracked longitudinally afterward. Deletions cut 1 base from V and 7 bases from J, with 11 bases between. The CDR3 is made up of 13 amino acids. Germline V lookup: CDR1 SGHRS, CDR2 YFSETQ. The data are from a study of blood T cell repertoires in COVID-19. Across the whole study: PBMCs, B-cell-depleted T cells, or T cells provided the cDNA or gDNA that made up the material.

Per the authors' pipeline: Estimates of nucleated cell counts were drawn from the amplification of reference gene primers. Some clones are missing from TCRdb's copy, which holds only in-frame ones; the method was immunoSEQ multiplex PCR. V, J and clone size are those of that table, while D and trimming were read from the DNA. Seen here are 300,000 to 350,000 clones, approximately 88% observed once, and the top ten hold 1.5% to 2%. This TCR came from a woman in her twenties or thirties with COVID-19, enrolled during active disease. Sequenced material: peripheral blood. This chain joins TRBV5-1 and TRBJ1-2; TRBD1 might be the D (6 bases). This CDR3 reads CASSLLAGAGYTF. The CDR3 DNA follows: TGCGCCAGCAGCTTGTTGGCAGGGGCTGGCTACACCTTC.